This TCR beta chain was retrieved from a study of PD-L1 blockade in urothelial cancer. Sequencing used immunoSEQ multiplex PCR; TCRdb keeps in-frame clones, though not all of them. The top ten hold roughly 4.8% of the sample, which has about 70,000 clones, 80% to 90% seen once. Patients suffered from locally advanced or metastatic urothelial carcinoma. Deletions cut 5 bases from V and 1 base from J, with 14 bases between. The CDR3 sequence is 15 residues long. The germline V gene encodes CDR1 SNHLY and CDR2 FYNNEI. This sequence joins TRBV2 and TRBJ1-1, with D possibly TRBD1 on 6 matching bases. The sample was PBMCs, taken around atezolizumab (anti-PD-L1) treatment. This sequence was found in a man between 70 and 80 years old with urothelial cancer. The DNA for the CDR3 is TGTGCCAGCAGTACGACAGGTCCCAAGAACACTGAAGCTTTCTTT. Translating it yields CASSTTGPKNTEAFF. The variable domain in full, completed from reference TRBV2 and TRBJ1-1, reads EPEVTQTPSHQVTQMGQEVILRCVPISNHLYFYWYRQILGQKVEFLVSFYNNEISEKSEIFDDQFSVERPDGSNFTLKIRSTKLEDSAMYFCASSTTGPKNTEAFFGQGTRLTVV.